Given below is one TCR beta chain in context. Its antigen is not identified. The repertoire was sequenced with immunoSEQ multiplex PCR; TCRdb's copy has only in-frame clones and lacks some. The repertoire holds fewer than 15,000 clones, with approximately 80% as singletons. CD4+ T cells from unexposed donors were obtained before the COVID-19 pandemic (2011-2018). Isolation of CD4+ T cells took place after nine to ten days in culture. These data belong to a study of CD4 T cells in relation to SARS-CoV-2 and coronaviruses. Study-wide background: Controls used an HIV-1 Nef peptide pool or no peptide.

The germline gives CDR1 MNHEY, CDR2 SVGEGT. The CDR3 has 16 amino acids. V was trimmed by 5 bases and J by 7 bases, leaving 20 bases between them. Sequences were obtained from CD4+ T cells from PBMCs, cultured in vitro. This receptor was obtained from a human donor in good health. The rearrangement uses TRBV6-2 or TRBV6-3 and TRBJ1-4, with D possibly TRBD1 on 6 matching bases. The CDR3 nucleotides read TGTGCCAGCAGTAGTCCGGGGGCGACTGTTGGTGAAAAACTGTTTTTT. Protein: CASSSPGATVGEKLFF.